Sequencing of this T cell receptor (beta chain) was carried out in a study of T cell responses to AZD1222 COVID-19 vaccine. Clones were sequenced by immunoSEQ multiplex PCR, and TCRdb holds only the in-frame ones, with some missing. The table records fewer than 200,000 clones, more than 75% of them present only once. Germline CDR1 and CDR2: LNHDA and SQIVND (reference sequence). The CDR3 is 15 residues long. V was shortened by 2 bases and J by 4 bases, with 12 bases between the two germline ends. The material was peripheral blood, obtained 28 days after the second AZD1222 dose. The TCR comes from an adult who received the AZD1222 COVID-19 vaccine. V usage is TRBV19 and J usage is TRBJ1-5; D might be TRBD1 (5 bases). As DNA, the CDR3 is TGTGCCAGTAGTATAAGAGACAGACTTAATCAGCCCCAGCATTTT. This translates into CASSIRDRLNQPQHF.